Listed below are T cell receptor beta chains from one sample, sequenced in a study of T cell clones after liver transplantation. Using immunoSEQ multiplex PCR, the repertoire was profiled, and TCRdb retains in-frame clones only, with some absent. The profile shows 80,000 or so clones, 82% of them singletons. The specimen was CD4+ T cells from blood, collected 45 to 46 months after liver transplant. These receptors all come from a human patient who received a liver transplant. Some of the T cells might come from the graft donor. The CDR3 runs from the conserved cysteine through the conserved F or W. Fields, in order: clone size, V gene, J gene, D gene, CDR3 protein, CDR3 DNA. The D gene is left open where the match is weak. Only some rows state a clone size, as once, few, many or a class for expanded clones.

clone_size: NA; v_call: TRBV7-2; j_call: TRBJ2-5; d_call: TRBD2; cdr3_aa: CASSFRLAGGPWETQYF; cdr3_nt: TGTGCCAGCAGCTTCCGCCTAGCGGGAGGGCCGTGGGAGACCCAGTACTTC
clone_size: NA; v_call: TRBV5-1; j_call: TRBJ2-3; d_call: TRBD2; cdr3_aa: CASSWPLAGGSTDTQYF; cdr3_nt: TGCGCCAGCAGCTGGCCCCTAGCGGGGGGTAGCACAGATACGCAGTATTTT
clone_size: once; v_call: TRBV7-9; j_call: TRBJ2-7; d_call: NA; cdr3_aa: CASSLYGAHEQYF; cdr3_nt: TGTGCCAGCAGCTTATACGGGGCCCACGAGCAGTACTTC
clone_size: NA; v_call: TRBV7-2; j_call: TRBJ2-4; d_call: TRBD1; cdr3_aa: CASSVSSGQGKNIQYF; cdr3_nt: TGTGCCAGCAGCGTTTCATCGGGACAGGGGAAAAACATTCAGTACTTC
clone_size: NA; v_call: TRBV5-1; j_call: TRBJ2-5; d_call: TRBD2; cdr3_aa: CASSSVREGETQYF; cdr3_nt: TGCGCCAGCAGCTCAGTCAGGGAGGGAGAGACCCAGTACTTC
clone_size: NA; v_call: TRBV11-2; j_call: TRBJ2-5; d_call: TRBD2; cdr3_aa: CASTRGGSQETQYF; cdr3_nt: TGTGCCAGCACCCGGGGGGGCAGCCAAGAGACCCAGTACTTC
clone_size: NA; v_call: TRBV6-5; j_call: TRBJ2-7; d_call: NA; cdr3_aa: CASKLSQGGYEQYF; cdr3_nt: TGTGCCAGCAAGTTGTCACAGGGTGGTTACGAGCAGTACTTC
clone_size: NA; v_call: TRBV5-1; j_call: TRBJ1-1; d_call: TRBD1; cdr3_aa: CASSLGTGPGAFF; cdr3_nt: TGTGCCAGCAGCTTGGGGACAGGGCCTGGGGCTTTCTTT
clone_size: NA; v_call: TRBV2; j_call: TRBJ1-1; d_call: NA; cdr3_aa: CASSFQGNTEAFF; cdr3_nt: TGTGCCAGCAGTTTTCAGGGGAACACTGAAGCTTTCTTT
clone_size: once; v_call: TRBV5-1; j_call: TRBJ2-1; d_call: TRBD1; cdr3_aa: CATKTGMAYNEQFF; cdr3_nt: TGCGCCACAAAGACAGGGATGGCCTACAATGAGCAGTTCTTC
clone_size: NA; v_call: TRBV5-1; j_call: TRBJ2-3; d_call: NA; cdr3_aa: CASSSQTGRSTDTQYF; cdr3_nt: TGCGCCAGCAGCTCACAGACAGGGAGGAGCACAGATACGCAGTATTTT
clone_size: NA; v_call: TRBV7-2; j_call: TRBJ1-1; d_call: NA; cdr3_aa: CASSDGQGPFGDTEAFF; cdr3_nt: TGTGCCAGCAGCGACGGACAAGGGCCATTTGGGGACACTGAAGCTTTCTTT
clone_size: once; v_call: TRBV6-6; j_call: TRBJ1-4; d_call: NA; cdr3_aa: CASNFEGVVNEKLFF; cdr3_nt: TGTGCCAGCAATTTCGAAGGGGTGGTTAATGAAAAACTGTTTTTT
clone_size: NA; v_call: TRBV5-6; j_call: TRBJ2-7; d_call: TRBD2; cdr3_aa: CASSLEGAAGGRRTYEQYF; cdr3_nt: TGTGCCAGCAGCTTGGAAGGGGCGGCGGGAGGGCGTCGGACCTACGAGCAGTACTTC
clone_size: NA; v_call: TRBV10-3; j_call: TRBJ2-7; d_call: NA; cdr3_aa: CAINGADVYEQYF; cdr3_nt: TGTGCCATCAACGGGGCGGACGTATACGAGCAGTACTTC
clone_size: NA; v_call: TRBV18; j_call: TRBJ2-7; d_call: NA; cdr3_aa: CASSPRAIVYEQYF; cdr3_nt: TGTGCCAGCTCGCCCAGGGCTATTGTTTACGAGCAGTACTTC
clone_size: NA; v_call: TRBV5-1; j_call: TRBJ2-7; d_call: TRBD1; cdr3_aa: CASTQGTGTFEQYF; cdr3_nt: TGCGCCAGCACCCAAGGGACAGGGACCTTCGAGCAGTACTTC
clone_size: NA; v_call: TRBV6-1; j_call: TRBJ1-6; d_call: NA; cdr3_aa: CASRTGHQYNSPLHF; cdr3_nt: TGTGCCAGCAGGACGGGACACCAATATAATTCACCCCTCCACTTT
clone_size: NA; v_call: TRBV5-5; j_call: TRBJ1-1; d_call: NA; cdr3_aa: CASSLEWGSRHTEAFF; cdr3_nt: TGTGCCAGCAGCTTGGAATGGGGAAGTCGGCACACTGAAGCTTTCTTT
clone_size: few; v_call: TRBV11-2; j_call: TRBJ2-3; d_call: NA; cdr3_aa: CASSLDSDSSWTTDTQYF; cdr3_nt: TGTGCCAGCAGCTTAGATTCGGACAGCTCCTGGACCACAGATACGCAGTATTTT
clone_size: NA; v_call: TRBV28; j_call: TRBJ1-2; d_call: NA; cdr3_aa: CASSSTENYGYTF; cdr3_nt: TGTGCCAGCAGTTCGACGGAGAACTATGGCTACACCTTC
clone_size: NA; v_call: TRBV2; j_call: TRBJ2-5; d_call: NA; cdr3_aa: CASILGAGETQYF; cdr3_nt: TGTGCCAGCATACTGGGAGCGGGAGAGACCCAGTACTTC
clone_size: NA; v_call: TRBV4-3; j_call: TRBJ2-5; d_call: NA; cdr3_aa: CASSQDPFYPAGETQYF; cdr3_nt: TGCGCCAGCAGCCAAGATCCCTTCTACCCGGCCGGAGAGACCCAGTACTTC
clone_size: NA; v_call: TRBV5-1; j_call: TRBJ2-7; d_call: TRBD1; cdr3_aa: CASSLGPGTGGLYEQYF; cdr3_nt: TGCGCCAGCAGCTTGGGTCCCGGGACAGGGGGCCTGTACGAGCAGTACTTC